A selection of T cell receptor beta chains follows, all from one sample in a study of CD8+CD57+ T cells in acquired aplastic anemia. TCRdb independently ran MiXCR on the reads; one entry per CDR3 protein. The sample contains under 200,000 distinct CDR3 sequences, 47% of which appear only once. The sequencing input was sorted CD4+, CD8+, or CD8+CD57+ T cells (not recorded which) from PBMCs. These receptors were collected from a human donor with aplastic anemia. Both conserved end residues are part of each CDR3. The order of the fields is V gene, D gene, J gene, clone size, CDR3 protein, CDR3 DNA. A D gene is named only where the DNA matches it firmly. Not all rows give a size; the values are once, few, many and, for expanded clones, a class.

v_call: TRBV5-1
d_call: TRBD2
j_call: TRBJ2-1
clone_size: .
cdr3_aa: CATTSLAGVQGEQFF
cdr3_nt: TGCGCCACCACTTCGTTAGCGGGGGTTCAGGGTGAGCAGTTCTTC

v_call: TRBV5-4
d_call: .
j_call: TRBJ1-1
clone_size: many
cdr3_aa: CASSLGVTEAFF
cdr3_nt: TGTGCCAGCAGCTTGGGGGTGACTGAAGCTTTCTTT

v_call: TRBV10-3
d_call: .
j_call: TRBJ1-1
clone_size: .
cdr3_aa: CAILEDLNTEAFF
cdr3_nt: TGTGCCATCCTGGAAGATTTGAACACTGAAGCTTTCTTT

v_call: TRBV9
d_call: TRBD2
j_call: TRBJ2-7
clone_size: many
cdr3_aa: CASSVSGTSIYEQYF
cdr3_nt: TGTGCCAGCAGCGTTTCCGGGACTAGCATCTACGAGCAGTACTTC

v_call: TRBV12-3/TRBV12-4
d_call: .
j_call: TRBJ2-2
clone_size: many
cdr3_aa: CASILRGTGELFF
cdr3_nt: TGTGCCAGCATCCTACGGGGGACCGGGGAGCTGTTTTTT

v_call: TRBV5-1
d_call: .
j_call: TRBJ2-3
clone_size: few
cdr3_aa: CASSSLPTDTQYF
cdr3_nt: TGCGCCAGCAGCTCCCTGCCGACAGATACGCAGTATTTT

v_call: TRBV2
d_call: TRBD1
j_call: TRBJ2-5
clone_size: .
cdr3_aa: CASSERDRGARAQYF
cdr3_nt: TGTGCCAGCAGTGAAAGGGACAGGGGCGCGAGGGCCCAGTACTTC

v_call: TRBV20-1
d_call: .
j_call: TRBJ1-6
clone_size: .
cdr3_aa: CSARMGNSPLHF
cdr3_nt: TGCAGTGCTAGGATGGGTAATTCACCCCTCCACTTT

v_call: TRBV29-1
d_call: TRBD2
j_call: TRBJ2-3
clone_size: many
cdr3_aa: CSVGGGRGFTDTQYF
cdr3_nt: TGCAGCGTTGGGGGCGGGAGGGGATTCACAGATACGCAGTATTTT

v_call: TRBV19
d_call: .
j_call: TRBJ2-6
clone_size: .
cdr3_aa: CASSISGANVLTF
cdr3_nt: TGTGCCAGTAGCATCTCTGGGGCCAACGTCCTGACTTTC

v_call: TRBV7-9
d_call: .
j_call: TRBJ1-4
clone_size: .
cdr3_aa: CASSLSTNEKLFF
cdr3_nt: TGTGCCAGCAGCTTATCCACTAATGAAAAACTGTTTTTT

v_call: TRBV10-1
d_call: TRBD2
j_call: TRBJ2-7
clone_size: .
cdr3_aa: CASSEGLAGTTYF
cdr3_nt: TGCGCCAGCAGTGAGGGACTAGCGGGAACCACATACTTC

v_call: TRBV20-1
d_call: .
j_call: TRBJ1-5
clone_size: few
cdr3_aa: CSARATSGQPQHF
cdr3_nt: TGCAGTGCTAGAGCCACAAGTGGGCAGCCCCAGCATTTT

v_call: TRBV12-3/TRBV12-4
d_call: TRBD1
j_call: TRBJ1-3
clone_size: .
cdr3_aa: CASSLSQGAAGNTIYF
cdr3_nt: TGTGCCAGCAGCTTGAGCCAGGGGGCGGCTGGAAACACCATATATTTT

v_call: TRBV15
d_call: .
j_call: TRBJ1-1
clone_size: few
cdr3_aa: CATSRDWYPVEAFF
cdr3_nt: TGTGCCACCAGCAGAGATTGGTACCCAGTAGAAGCTTTCTTT

v_call: TRBV20-1
d_call: .
j_call: TRBJ1-5
clone_size: once
cdr3_aa: CSARVSSRGNQPQHF
cdr3_nt: TGCAGTGCCAGAGTCAGTAGCAGGGGAAATCAGCCCCAGCATTTT

v_call: TRBV7-2
d_call: TRBD2
j_call: TRBJ2-2
clone_size: many
cdr3_aa: CASSLRGDGGELFF
cdr3_nt: TGTGCCAGCAGCTTACGGGGGGATGGGGGGGAGCTGTTTTTT

v_call: TRBV20-1
d_call: .
j_call: TRBJ2-1
clone_size: .
cdr3_aa: CSAETWSSYNEQFF
cdr3_nt: TGCAGTGCGGAAACTTGGAGCTCCTACAATGAGCAGTTCTTC

v_call: TRBV4-1
d_call: TRBD2
j_call: TRBJ2-1
clone_size: .
cdr3_aa: CASSQSLAGGSLNNEQFF
cdr3_nt: TGCGCCAGCAGCCAGTCACTAGCGGGAGGAAGTCTTAACAATGAGCAGTTCTTC

v_call: TRBV10-3
d_call: .
j_call: TRBJ1-1
clone_size: once
cdr3_aa: CAIREGTEAFF
cdr3_nt: TGTGCCATCAGGGAAGGGACTGAAGCTTTCTTT

v_call: TRBV10-3
d_call: .
j_call: TRBJ1-2
clone_size: .
cdr3_aa: CAIMGDGANYGYTF
cdr3_nt: TGTGCCATCATGGGGGATGGAGCTAACTATGGCTACACCTTC

v_call: TRBV5-1
d_call: TRBD1
j_call: TRBJ1-4
clone_size: many
cdr3_aa: CASSAYIPGQGALPNEKLFF
cdr3_nt: TGCGCCAGCAGCGCATACATACCGGGACAGGGGGCGCTTCCTAATGAAAAACTGTTTTTT

v_call: TRBV5-1
d_call: .
j_call: TRBJ1-1
clone_size: many
cdr3_aa: CASSSEPNTEAFF
cdr3_nt: TGCGCCAGCAGCTCCGAGCCAAACACTGAAGCTTTCTTT

v_call: TRBV12-3/TRBV12-4
d_call: .
j_call: TRBJ2-1
clone_size: .
cdr3_aa: CASSFEPSNEQFF
cdr3_nt: TGTGCCAGCAGTTTCGAACCAAGCAATGAGCAGTTCTTC

v_call: TRBV7-3
d_call: .
j_call: TRBJ2-5
clone_size: few
cdr3_aa: CAIPGLETQYF
cdr3_nt: TGTGCCATTCCGGGTCTAGAGACCCAGTACTTC

v_call: TRBV29-1
d_call: TRBD1
j_call: TRBJ2-3
clone_size: .
cdr3_aa: CSAWNRGVADTQYF
cdr3_nt: TGCAGCGCCTGGAACAGGGGGGTCGCAGATACGCAGTATTTT

v_call: TRBV6-1
d_call: .
j_call: TRBJ2-7
clone_size: .
cdr3_aa: CASSDPDSSYEQYF
cdr3_nt: TGTGCCAGCAGTGATCCTGACTCCTCCTACGAGCAGTACTTC

v_call: TRBV5-6
d_call: .
j_call: TRBJ2-2
clone_size: few
cdr3_aa: CASSLRWWPTGELFF
cdr3_nt: TGTGCCAGCAGCTTACGATGGTGGCCCACCGGGGAGCTGTTTTTT

v_call: TRBV20-1
d_call: TRBD2
j_call: TRBJ2-1
clone_size: .
cdr3_aa: CSAYPAGGSYNEQFF
cdr3_nt: TGCAGTGCATACCCGGCGGGGGGATCCTACAATGAGCAGTTCTTC

v_call: TRBV25-1
d_call: .
j_call: TRBJ1-2
clone_size: .
cdr3_aa: CASSRAGRGYGGYTF
cdr3_nt: TGTGCCAGCAGTCGGGCAGGGAGGGGGTACGGTGGCTACACCTTC

v_call: TRBV9
d_call: TRBD2
j_call: TRBJ2-5
clone_size: many
cdr3_aa: CASSVGLAGVGETQYF
cdr3_nt: TGTGCCAGCAGCGTAGGCCTAGCGGGAGTAGGGGAGACCCAGTACTTC

v_call: TRBV24-1
d_call: .
j_call: TRBJ2-7
clone_size: .
cdr3_aa: CATSDSSSIGYEQYF
cdr3_nt: TGTGCCACCAGTGATTCCAGTTCTATTGGCTACGAGCAGTACTTC